These 18 T cell receptor beta chains were sequenced from one sample in a study of regulatory T cells in long-lasting Graves disease. Investigators prepared the TCR beta libraries by applying iRepertoire HTBI primers and Arm-PCR of CDR3 regions. Each CDR3 protein is one row after TCRdb ran MiXCR on the multiplex PCR reads. The sample includes 250,000 or so distinct CDR3 sequences, 20% to 25% seen only once; the top ten take more than 11%. Time point defined: newly diagnosed GD, antithyroid drugs for less than 3 months. Generation of the TCR library employed RNA extracted from PBMCs. This specimen consisted of peripheral blood mononuclear cells (PBMCs), obtained at new diagnosis, from a patient treated with antithyroid drugs. These receptors all stem from a female donor with Graves disease.

At least ten counts were recorded for this clonotype. The chain couples TRBV6-2 or TRBV6-3 to TRBJ1-1, with 7 bases matching TRBD1. The CDR3 is 15 amino acids. With V trimmed by 4 bases and J by 4 bases, 9 bases remained unmatched. The germline CDR1 and CDR2 sequences are MNHEY and SVGEGT. The chain's CDR3 is CASSLAPQGVTEAFF. CDR3 DNA: TGTGCCAGCAGTTTAGCGCCGCAGGGGGTCACTGAAGCTTTCTTT.

This chain connects TRBV9 to TRBJ2-3, with a possible D match to TRBD2 (6 bases). Trimming pared 0 bases from V and 4 bases from J, leaving 12 bases between. The CDR3 is 15 amino acids. Germline V CDR1 and CDR2: SGDLS, YYNGEE. CDR3 coding DNA: TGTGCCAGCAGCGTAGACGGGAGAGGCTCAGATACGCAGTATTTT. Protein product: CASSVDGRGSDTQYF.

This clonotype showed up many times. The V gene is TRBV10-3, the J gene TRBJ2-7, with 11 nucleotides matching TRBD1. J was trimmed by 4 bases and V by 8 bases; bases with no gene match: 1. This CDR3 has 12 residues. Germline V lookup: CDR1 ENHRY, CDR2 SYGVKD. The CDR3 sequence: CAIGQGAYEQYF. CDR3 in DNA: TGTGCCATCGGACAGGGGGCATACGAGCAGTACTTC.

There are many counts of this clonotype. The chain has TRBV28 and TRBJ2-3; 10 bases are a match to TRBD2. V lost 5 bases and J lost 11; bases outside the gene matches: 7. CDR1 MDHEN and CDR2 SYDVKM come from the germline V gene. This CDR3 is built from 13 residues. The CDR3 nucleotides are TGTGCCAGCAGTCCAGCGGGGGGGCCGAGGCAGTATTTT. Residues: CASSPAGGPRQYF.

This clonotype was detected ten times or more. The V and J genes are TRBV9 and TRBJ2-1; D possibly uses TRBD1 or TRBD2 (5 bases each). Looked up from germline, CDR1 is SGDLS and CDR2 is YYNGEE. Trimming removed 0 bases from V and 2 bases from J, with 9 bases in between. The CDR3 loop spans 15 amino acids. This chain's CDR3 is CASSVDGTAYNEQFF. CDR3 DNA sequence: TGTGCCAGCAGCGTAGATGGGACGGCCTACAATGAGCAGTTCTTC.

This clonotype was seen repeatedly, ten times or more. The chain couples TRBV7-9 to TRBJ2-5; 12 bases align to TRBD2. Trimming cost V 4 bases and J 5 bases; bases outside gene matches: 8. The CDR3 is 16 amino acids. The germline V gene encodes CDR1 SEHNR and CDR2 FQNEAQ (reference sequence). This CDR3 reads CASSSSLAGGPETQYF. The CDR3 DNA reads TGTGCCAGCAGCTCTTCCCTAGCGGGGGGGCCGGAGACCCAGTACTTC.

This clonotype was counted at least ten times. The genes are TRBV13 and TRBJ1-1; TRBD1 matches at 8 bases. This CDR3 is built from 15 residues. V was pared by 4 bases and J by 1 base, with 5 bases of the junction left unmatched. Germline CDR1 and CDR2: PRHDT and FYEKMQ (reference sequence). The DNA for the CDR3 is TGTGCCAGCAGCTCACACGGACAGGGGAACACTGAAGCTTTCTTT. Protein sequence: CASSSHGQGNTEAFF.

This clonotype was detected many times. CDR3 sequence (DNA): TGCAGTGCTAGACCCTCTACGTCAGGGGGCAGGCAGCCCCAGCATTTT. Protein sequence: CSARPSTSGGRQPQHF. V is TRBV20-1 and J is TRBJ1-5, with 8 positions matching TRBD1. Unmatched junction bases numbered 13, after V lost 2 bases and J lost 7 bases. The germline V gene has CDR1 DFQATT and CDR2 SNEGSKA (reference sequence). This CDR3 has 16 residues.

Regarding this clonotype: A far more abundant clone sits one base away, making this likely a read error. This chain connects TRBV2 to TRBJ2-3; no clear D. Germline V gene sequence: CDR1 SNHLY, CDR2 FYNNEI. The CDR3 covers 14 residues. CDR3 in amino acids: CASSGPLMGPELYF. Written as DNA, the CDR3 is TGTGCCAGCAGTGGGCCCCTTATGGGCCCCGAGCTGTACTTC.

In its sample, this clonotype was seen many times. This chain links TRBV28 with TRBJ2-3, with 14 bases identical to TRBD2. This CDR3 contains 14 residues. With V trimmed by 7 bases and J by 8 bases, 5 bases remained unmatched. The V gene's germline CDR1 is MDHEN and CDR2 SYDVKM. The CDR3 DNA is TGTGCCAGCAAGGGGACTAGCGGGGGAGGTACGCAGTATTTT. Its protein product is CASKGTSGGGTQYF.

This clonotype occurred many times. V usage is TRBV6-1 and J usage is TRBJ1-2; D possibly corresponds to TRBD1 (6 bases). Deletions cut 5 bases from V and 5 bases from J, with 15 bases between. CDR1 and CDR2 (germline): MNHNS, SASEGT. This CDR3 comprises 14 residues. The CDR3 nucleotides are TGTGCCAGCAGTCACAAGTCTCAGGGGTATGGCTACACCTTC. Its protein product is CASSHKSQGYGYTF.

This clonotype was observed at least ten times. This chain links TRBV24-1 with TRBJ2-7; perhaps TRBD1 as D (6 bases). Trimming took off 5 bases at V and 0 bases at J, with 10 bases between the two ends. The CDR3 length is 14 residues. The germline gives CDR1 KGHDR, CDR2 SFDVKD. This CDR3 is CATSAQQGSYEQYF. The CDR3 DNA sequence: TGTGCCACCAGTGCCCAACAGGGCTCCTACGAGCAGTACTTC.

The J gene is TRBJ2-1, the V gene TRBV5-6; D may match TRBD1 or TRBD2 (5 bases each). CDR1 is SGHDT, CDR2 YYEEEE, per germline. The ends were cut back, 1 base at V and 4 bases at J, with 18 bases in the middle. The CDR3 sequence is 17 residues long. CDR3 loop: CASSLFRGASPYNEQFF. In DNA form, the CDR3 reads TGTGCCAGCAGCTTGTTTCGAGGGGCCAGCCCGTACAATGAGCAGTTCTTC.

This clonotype was counted many times. This chain links TRBV6-2 or TRBV6-3 with TRBJ2-1; possibly TRBD2 for D (5 bases). Trimming stripped 2 bases from V and 4 bases from J, with 9 bases between. From germline, CDR1 is MNHEY and CDR2 SVGEGT. The CDR3 consists of 14 residues. Here the CDR3 reads CASSYQTRYNEQFF. Here the CDR3 DNA reads TGTGCCAGCAGTTACCAAACTAGGTACAATGAGCAGTTCTTC.

In regard to this clonotype: This is likely an artifact of a read error, given a far larger clone one base away. The rearrangement joins TRBV6-2 or TRBV6-3 to TRBJ2-5; tentatively, D is TRBD1 or TRBD2 (7 bases each). This CDR3 has 13 residues. The germline V and J ends were trimmed by 8 bases and 1 base, with 11 bases remaining between them. CDR1 and CDR2 (germline): MNHEY, SVGEGT. Here the CDR3 reads CASGGDSQETQYF. Written as DNA, the CDR3 is TGTGCCAGCGGGGGGGACAGCCAAGAGACCCAGTACTTC.

This clonotype was seen repeatedly, ten times or more. This sequence joins TRBV6-1 and TRBJ1-1, with D unresolved. The ends were cut back, 8 bases at V and 2 bases at J, with 12 bases in the middle. The germline V gene has CDR1 MNHNS and CDR2 SASEGT. The CDR3 has 13 amino acids. CDR3 nucleotide sequence: TGTGCCAGCTCCCGTAGAGTTAACACTGAAGCTTTCTTT. Protein product: CASSRRVNTEAFF.

J is TRBJ2-7 and V is TRBV9; the D gene is possibly TRBD2 (7 bases). CDR3 length: 16 amino acids. The V gene lost 6 bases and the J gene lost 5 bases, with 24 bases spanning the gap. Germline CDR1 is SGDLS and CDR2 is YYNGEE. DNA for the CDR3: TGTGCCAGCACCTGGATGGGGGGGGGGCAATTCCACGAGCAGTACTTC. This encodes CASTWMGGGQFHEQYF.

The sample holds many counts of this clonotype. This rearrangement joins TRBV5-1 to TRBJ2-3; 7 bases match TRBD2. The CDR3 runs 15 residues. J was trimmed by 0 bases and V by 4 bases; bases with no gene match: 5. Germline V gene lookup returns CDR1 SGHRS and CDR2 YFSETQ. The CDR3 bases are TGCGCCAGCAGCAGGTCTAGCGGTAGCACAGATACGCAGTATTTT. Encoded protein: CASSRSSGSTDTQYF.